This T cell receptor (beta chain) is drawn from a study of response to subunit inactivated influenza vaccine. General study results and limits: After each seasonal influenza vaccination, few new T cells are recruited, the authors suggested.

On this clonotype itself: Its antigen is not known.

The trim removed 4 bases at V and 5 bases at J, leaving 7 bases unmatched. The CDR3 extends over 16 amino acids. In germline, CDR1 is LGHNA, CDR2 YNFKEQ. TCRdb re-analysed the RT-PCR reads in MiXCR, keeping a single row per CDR3 protein. The sample yields some 570,000 distinct CDR3 sequences, about 10% seen once. Separately, the same data were catalogued under a study of T cells expressing NK-cell markers. That study reports: For TCR beta, cDNA was produced by 5'RACE template switching with UMIs. Sequencing covered eight donors, seven HCMV-seropositive and one seronegative. The study did not resolve the HCMV specificity of expanded NKG2C+ T cell clones.

The chain employs TRBV4-2 and TRBJ2-1, with 11 bases identical to TRBD2. The receptor's source is a man aged 50 to 60 who received an inactivated influenza vaccine. This material consisted of PBMCs from blood, taken on the day of vaccination. CDR3 coding DNA: TGTGCCAGCAGCCGGGAGCTAGCGGGAGGTGACAATGAGCAGTTCTTC. Translation gives CASSRELAGGDNEQFF.